This T cell receptor (beta chain) is from a study of a mutant IDH1 vaccine in newly diagnosed glioma. For the study at large: It was radiotherapy, temozolomide, or both that patients received previously, with most receiving both. Study-level results: Altogether, approximately 93% of patients exhibited vaccine-induced immune responses.

As to this clone: Its antigen remains unidentified.

The protocol was immunoSEQ multiplex PCR, while the TCRdb copy is restricted to in-frame clones and leaves out a portion. Altogether 68,000 or so clones are present, 79% being singletons, with the ten largest covering more than 8%. With 0 bases removed from V and 7 bases from J, the gap between germline ends came to 6 bases. From germline, CDR1 is LGHNA and CDR2 YSLEER. The CDR3 is 12 residues long. Indicated time point: baseline, week 1 (first vaccination visit). Treatment noted: pre-vaccination baseline after standard-of-care therapy. The sequences come from PBMCs, collected from a glioma patient treated with radiotherapy, temozolomide or both. The genes are TRBV4-3 and TRBJ2-5; no definite D call. This TCR derives from a man aged 50-59 years with glioma. The DNA of the CDR3 is TGCGCCAGCAGCCAAGAATCAGGGACCCAGTACTTC. Translated: CASSQESGTQYF.